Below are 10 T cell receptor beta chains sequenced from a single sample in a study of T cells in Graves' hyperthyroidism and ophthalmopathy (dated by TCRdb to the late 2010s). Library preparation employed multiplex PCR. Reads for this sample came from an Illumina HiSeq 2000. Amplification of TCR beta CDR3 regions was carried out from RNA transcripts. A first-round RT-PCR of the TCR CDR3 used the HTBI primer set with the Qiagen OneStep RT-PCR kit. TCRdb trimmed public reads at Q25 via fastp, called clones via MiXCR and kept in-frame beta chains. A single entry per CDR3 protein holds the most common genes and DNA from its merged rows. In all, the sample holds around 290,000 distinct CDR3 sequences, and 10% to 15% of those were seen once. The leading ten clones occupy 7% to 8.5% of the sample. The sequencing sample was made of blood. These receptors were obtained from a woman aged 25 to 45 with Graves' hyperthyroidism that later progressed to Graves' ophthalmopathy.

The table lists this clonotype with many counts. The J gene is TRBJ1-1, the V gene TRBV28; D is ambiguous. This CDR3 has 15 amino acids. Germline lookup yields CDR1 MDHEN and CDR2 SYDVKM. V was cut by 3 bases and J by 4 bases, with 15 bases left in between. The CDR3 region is CASSFEDPYRTEAFF. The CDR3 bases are TGTGCCAGCAGTTTCGAGGACCCTTACCGCACTGAAGCTTTCTTT.

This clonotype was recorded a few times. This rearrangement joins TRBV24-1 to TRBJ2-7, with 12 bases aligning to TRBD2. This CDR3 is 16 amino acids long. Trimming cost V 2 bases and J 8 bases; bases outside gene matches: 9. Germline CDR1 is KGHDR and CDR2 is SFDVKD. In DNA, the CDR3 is TGTGCCACCAGTGATTCCTCTAGCGGGAGGGCCGTTAAGCAGTACTTC. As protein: CATSDSSSGRAVKQYF.

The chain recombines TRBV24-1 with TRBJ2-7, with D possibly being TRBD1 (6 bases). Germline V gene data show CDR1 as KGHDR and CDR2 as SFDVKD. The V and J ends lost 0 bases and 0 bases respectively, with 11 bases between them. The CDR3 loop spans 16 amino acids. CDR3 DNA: TGTGCCACCAGTGATTTGCAGGGGCCCGTCTCCTACGAGCAGTACTTC. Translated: CATSDLQGPVSYEQYF.

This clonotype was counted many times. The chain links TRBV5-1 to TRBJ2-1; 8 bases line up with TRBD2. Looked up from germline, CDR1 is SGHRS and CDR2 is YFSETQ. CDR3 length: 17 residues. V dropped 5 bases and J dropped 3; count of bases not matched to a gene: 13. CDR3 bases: TGCGCCAGCAGAGAGGATAGCGGGGTGGTAAACTACAATGAGCAGTTCTTC. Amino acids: CASREDSGVVNYNEQFF.

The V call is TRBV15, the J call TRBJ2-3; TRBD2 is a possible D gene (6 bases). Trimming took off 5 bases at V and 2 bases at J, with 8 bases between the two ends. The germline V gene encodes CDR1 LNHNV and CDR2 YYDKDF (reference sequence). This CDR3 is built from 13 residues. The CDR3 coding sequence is TGTGCCACCAGCTGGGGGGACACAGATACGCAGTATTTT. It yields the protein CATSWGDTDTQYF. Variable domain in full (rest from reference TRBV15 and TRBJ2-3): DAMVIQNPRYQVTQFGKPVTLSCSQTLNHNVMYWYQQKSSQAPKLLFHYYDKDFNNEADTPDNFQSRRPNTSFCFLDIRSPGLGDTAMYLCATSWGDTDTQYFGPGTRLTVL.

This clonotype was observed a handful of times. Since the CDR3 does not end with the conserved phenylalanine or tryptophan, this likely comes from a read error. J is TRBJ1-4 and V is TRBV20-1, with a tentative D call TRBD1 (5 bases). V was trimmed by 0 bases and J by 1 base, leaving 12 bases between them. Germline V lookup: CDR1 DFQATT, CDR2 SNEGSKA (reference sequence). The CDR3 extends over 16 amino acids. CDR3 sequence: CSARDAGLGTNEKLFL. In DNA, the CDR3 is TGCAGTGCTAGAGATGCAGGGCTGGGAACTAATGAAAAACTGTTTCTT.

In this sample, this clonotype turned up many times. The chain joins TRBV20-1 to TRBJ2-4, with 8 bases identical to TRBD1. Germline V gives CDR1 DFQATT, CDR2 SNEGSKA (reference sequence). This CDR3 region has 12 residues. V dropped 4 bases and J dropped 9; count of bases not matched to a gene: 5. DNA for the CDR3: TGCAGTGCTAAACAGGGGGACGTCATTCAGTACTTC. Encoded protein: CSAKQGDVIQYF.

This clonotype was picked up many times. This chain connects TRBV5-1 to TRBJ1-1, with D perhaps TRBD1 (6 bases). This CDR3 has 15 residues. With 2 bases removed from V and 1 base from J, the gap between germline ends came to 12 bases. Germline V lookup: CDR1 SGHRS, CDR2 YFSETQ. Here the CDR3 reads CASSLTGTPNTEAFF. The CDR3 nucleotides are TGCGCCAGCAGCTTAACAGGGACCCCGAACACTGAAGCTTTCTTT.

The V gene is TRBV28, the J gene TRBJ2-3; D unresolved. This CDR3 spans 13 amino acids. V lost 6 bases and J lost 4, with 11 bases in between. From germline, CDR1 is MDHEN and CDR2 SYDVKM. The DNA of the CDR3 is TGTGCCAGCAGCCAACGTCAAGCAGATACGCAGTATTTT. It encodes CASSQRQADTQYF.

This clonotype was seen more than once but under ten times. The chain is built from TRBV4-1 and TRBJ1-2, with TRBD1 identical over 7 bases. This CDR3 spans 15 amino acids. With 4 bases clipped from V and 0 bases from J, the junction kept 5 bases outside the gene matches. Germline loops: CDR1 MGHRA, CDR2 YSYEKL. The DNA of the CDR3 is TGCGCCAGCAGCCGGGGACAGCAATCTAACTATGGCTACACCTTC. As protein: CASSRGQQSNYGYTF.